These 26 T cell receptor beta chains share one sample of origin, sequenced in a study of beta chain features in type 1 diabetes. The isolated RNA, all of it, was reverse transcribed, so expressed TCRB transcripts were what got sequenced. TCRdb keeps only in-frame clones here, not all; method: immunoSEQ multiplex PCR. The data hold approximately 200,000 clones, with 7.5% to 10% observed a single time. The sample was naive CD4+ T cells from blood. The origin of the receptors is a woman aged 18-35 years in good health.

This rearrangement joins TRBV6-6 to TRBJ1-6, with no clear D. Germline-derived CDR1 and CDR2 are MNHNY and SVGAGI (reference sequence). V lost 7 bases, J lost 0 bases, and 4 bases lay in between. The CDR3 loop spans 13 amino acids. The CDR3 loop reads CASTSSYNSPLHF. The DNA of the CDR3 is TGTGCCAGCACTAGCTCCTATAATTCACCCCTCCACTTT.

This clone was detected many times. This chain links TRBV30 with TRBJ2-5; D is perhaps TRBD2 (6 bases). V lost 3 bases and J 5 bases, leaving 16 bases between the germline ends. CDR3 length: 14 residues. CDR1 GTSNPN and CDR2 SVGIG come from the germline V gene (reference sequence). In DNA form, the CDR3 reads TGTGCCTGGAGCCTCGGGCTAGCGAGGGAGACCCAGTACTTC. Amino acids: CAWSLGLARETQYF.

The chain employs TRBV5-1 and TRBJ2-5, with 9 bases lining up with TRBD2. V gave up 0 bases and J gave up 3 bases; unmatched junction bases: 6. The germline V gene encodes CDR1 SGHRS and CDR2 YFSETQ. The CDR3 runs 16 residues. The CDR3 is CASSLEASGVEETQYF. As DNA, the CDR3 is TGCGCCAGCAGCTTGGAGGCTAGCGGGGTCGAAGAGACCCAGTACTTC.

This clone was detected only a few times. This chain joins TRBV30 and TRBJ1-1; D is uncertain. This CDR3 is 15 amino acids long. V lost 4 bases and J lost 1, with 16 bases in between. Germline V gene data show CDR1 as GTSNPN and CDR2 as SVGIG (reference sequence). CDR3 in amino acids: CAWKSPGTPNTEAFF. CDR3 nucleotides: TGTGCCTGGAAAAGCCCGGGAACACCGAACACTGAAGCTTTCTTT.

The chain is built from TRBV2 and TRBJ1-4; D unresolved. Germline V lookup: CDR1 SNHLY, CDR2 FYNNEI. V was trimmed by 5 bases and J by 2 bases, leaving 12 bases between them. The CDR3 spans 15 residues. Written as DNA, the CDR3 is TGTGCCAGCAGTTTAGTAGCTAGGACTAATGAAAAACTGTTTTTT. Its protein product is CASSLVARTNEKLFF.

The chain has TRBV6-5 and TRBJ1-1; D possibly corresponds to TRBD1 (5 bases). V dropped 0 bases and J dropped 3 bases, with 14 bases sitting between them. The CDR3 sequence is 16 residues long. Per germline, CDR1 MNHEY and CDR2 SVGAGI. The CDR3 nucleotides are TGTGCCAGCAGTTACTCGGGGGGTCCTCCCTACACTGAAGCTTTCTTT. It codes for CASSYSGGPPYTEAFF.

This chain links TRBV30 with TRBJ1-1; the match to TRBD1 covers 9 bases. CDR3 size: 15 residues. Germline loops: CDR1 GTSNPN, CDR2 SVGIG (reference sequence). V dropped 3 bases and J dropped 4; count of bases not matched to a gene: 9. CDR3 sequence reads: CAWRQTGGRSTEAFF. CDR3 nucleotide sequence: TGTGCCTGGAGGCAGACAGGGGGAAGGTCCACTGAAGCTTTCTTT.

This clone has just a few counts. The chain combines TRBV6-1 with TRBJ2-5; D remains ambiguous. The CDR3 covers 14 residues. Between the trimmed V and J ends, which lost 4 bases and 2 bases, there was a span of 11 bases. Germline lookup yields CDR1 MNHNS and CDR2 SASEGT. CDR3 DNA: TGTGCCAGCAGTGCCAATGCGGCACAAGAGACCCAGTACTTC. The encoded protein is CASSANAAQETQYF.

The CDR3 coding sequence is TGTGCCAGCAGCTTATTCGCGACAACCCCTAACTATGGCTACACCTTC. Protein: CASSLFATTPNYGYTF. The J gene is TRBJ1-2, the V gene TRBV7-2; no definite D call. The CDR3 length is 16 residues. V was trimmed by 2 bases and J by 0 bases, leaving 13 bases between them. In germline, CDR1 is SGHTA, CDR2 FQGNSA.

The chain is built from TRBV7-2 and TRBJ1-1; TRBD1 is a possible D gene (6 bases). CDR3 length equals 14 residues. CDR1 SGHTA and CDR2 FQGNSA come from the germline V gene. Trimming left V 5 bases short and J 3 bases short, with 13 bases between. The CDR3, as DNA: TGTGCCAGCAGCCCACAGGGTATCGACACTGAAGCTTTCTTT. Translation gives CASSPQGIDTEAFF.

This chain links TRBV30 with TRBJ2-1; 8 nucleotides align to TRBD2. The CDR3 is made up of 14 amino acids. The trim removed 0 bases at V and 9 bases at J, leaving 7 bases unmatched. Germline V gene data show CDR1 as GTSNPN and CDR2 as SVGIG (reference sequence). The CDR3 coding sequence is TGTGCCTGGAGTGTACTGGGACTAGATTTTGAGCAGTTCTTC. Its protein product is CAWSVLGLDFEQFF.

The J gene is TRBJ2-7, the V gene TRBV4-1; 11 nucleotides align to TRBD2. The CDR3 runs to 14 residues. With 6 bases clipped from V and 3 bases from J, the junction kept 4 bases outside the gene matches. Germline values: CDR1 MGHRA, CDR2 YSYEKL. CDR3 protein: CASRASGRNYEQYF. CDR3 sequence (DNA): TGCGCCAGCAGGGCTAGCGGGAGGAACTACGAGCAGTACTTC.

This clone has a handful of counts. The CDR3, as DNA: TGCGCCAGCAGCTTGTTCCCAGGGGGCGTAGGAGAGACCCAGTACTTC. It encodes CASSLFPGGVGETQYF. The rearrangement links TRBV5-1 to TRBJ2-5; 8 bases align to TRBD1. This CDR3 has 16 residues. Germline V gene data show CDR1 as SGHRS and CDR2 as YFSETQ. J was trimmed by 4 bases and V by 1 base; bases with no gene match: 9. The variable domain in full, completed from reference TRBV5-1 and TRBJ2-5, reads KAGVTQTPRYLIKTRGQQVTLSCSPISGHRSVSWYQQTPGQGLQFLFEYFSETQRNKGNFPGRFSGRQFSNSRSEMNVSTLELGDSALYLCASSLFPGGVGETQYFGPGTRLLVL.

This clone was counted a few times. V is TRBV11-2 and J is TRBJ2-3; TRBD1 matches at 9 bases. Germline V CDR1 and CDR2: SGHAT, FQNNGV. The CDR3 is 16 amino acids. The V and J ends lost 5 bases and 2 bases, in that order; junction bases with no gene match: 8. CDR3 bases: TGTGCCAGCAGCCAAGACCGGGACAGGGTCACAGATACGCAGTATTTT. Its protein is CASSQDRDRVTDTQYF.

The chain carries TRBV9 and TRBJ2-1; a possible D gene is TRBD2 (5 bases). V lost 5 bases and J lost 2, with 17 bases in between. Per the germline V gene, CDR1 is SGDLS and CDR2 is YYNGEE. This CDR3 is 16 amino acids long. The CDR3 DNA reads as TGTGCCAGCAGTGATCAGTGGGAGCACCCCTACAATGAGCAGTTCTTC. Translating it yields CASSDQWEHPYNEQFF.

This clone was recorded a few times. A junction end diverges from the germline sequence, so it may reflect a read error. The chain is built from TRBV7-7 and TRBJ2-2; 9 positions agree with TRBD1. The germline gives CDR1 SSHAT, CDR2 FNYEAQ (reference sequence). The CDR3 has 14 amino acids. CDR3 sequence: CASSPQGAGGELFF. CDR3 nucleotide sequence: TGTGCTAGCAGTCCACAGGGGGCTGGTGGGGAGCTGTTTTTT.

The rearrangement links TRBV9 to TRBJ2-5, with TRBD2 matching over 13 bases. Germline CDR1 is SGDLS and CDR2 is YYNGEE. This CDR3 comprises 17 residues. V lost 4 bases, J lost 5 bases, and 11 bases stayed unmatched. CDR3 DNA: TGTGCCAGCAGCCAACGGACTAGCGGGGGCGGCGAGGAGACCCAGTACTTC. Translation: CASSQRTSGGGEETQYF.

The chain carries TRBV5-4 and TRBJ2-7, with 8 nucleotides matching TRBD2. The CDR3 is 15 residues long. Trimming removed 4 bases from V and 7 bases from J; junction bases left unmatched: 13. Germline CDR1 is SGHNT and CDR2 is YYREEE (reference sequence). The CDR3 region has the DNA TGTGCCAGCAGCCCGGGGTCGGGAGGGGAGGGGGAGCAGTACTTC. The encoded protein is CASSPGSGGEGEQYF.

V gene TRBV5-4 combines with J gene TRBJ2-7, with 7 positions matching TRBD2. V trimming: 4 bases; J trimming: 4 bases; junction bases outside the gene matches: 11. Germline-derived CDR1 and CDR2 are SGHNT and YYREEE (reference sequence). The CDR3 has 15 residues. The CDR3 protein is CASSPGGLLTYEQYF. CDR3 in DNA: TGTGCCAGCAGCCCGGGGGGACTCCTTACTTACGAGCAGTACTTC. Filled out from reference TRBV5-4 and TRBJ2-7, the complete variable domain reads ETGVTQSPTHLIKTRGQQVTLRCSSQSGHNTVSWYQQALGQGPQFIFQYYREEENGRGNFPPRFSGLQFPNYSSELNVNALELDDSALYLCASSPGGLLTYEQYFGPGTRLTVT.

A few counts support this clone. This chain joins TRBV2 and TRBJ2-7; a weak D match, TRBD2 (6 bases). CDR1 and CDR2 from the germline V gene are SNHLY and FYNNEI. The CDR3 has 12 amino acids. Trimming cost V 4 bases and J 3 bases, with 7 bases left between them. CDR3 DNA sequence: TGTGCCAGCAGTGGGGAGGTCTACGAGCAGTACTTC. Protein product: CASSGEVYEQYF. Drawing the rest from reference TRBV2 and TRBJ2-7, the complete variable domain is EPEVTQTPSHQVTQMGQEVILRCVPISNHLYFYWYRQILGQKVEFLVSFYNNEISEKSEIFDDQFSVERPDGSNFTLKIRSTKLEDSAMYFCASSGEVYEQYFGPGTRLTVT.

This chain uses TRBV7-8 with TRBJ2-5, with 9 bases aligning to TRBD2. The germline gives CDR1 SGHVS, CDR2 FQNEAQ. This CDR3 has 15 residues. Trimming cost V 5 bases and J 1 base; bases outside gene matches: 5. In DNA form, the CDR3 reads TGTGCCAGCAGCCCAGGGACTAGCATCCAAGAGACCCAGTACTTC. It specifies CASSPGTSIQETQYF.

This clone was seen only a few times. CDR3 sequence: CASSVGSRVAIEKTQYF. Here the CDR3 DNA reads TGTGCCAGCAGCGTGGGGAGCCGCGTTGCGATTGAGAAGACCCAGTACTTC. V usage is TRBV9 and J usage is TRBJ2-5; weak D call: TRBD2 (5 bases). The CDR3 loop spans 17 amino acids. The V end was cut by 2 bases, the J end by 6 bases, with 23 bases between. Germline CDR1 is SGDLS and CDR2 is YYNGEE. Full variable domain (outside the CDR3, taken from reference TRBV9 and TRBJ2-5): DSGVTQTPKHLITATGQRVTLRCSPRSGDLSVYWYQQSLDQGLQFLIQYYNGEERAKGNILERFSAQQFPDLHSELNLSSLELGDSALYFCASSVGSRVAIEKTQYFGPGTRLLVL.

A few counts support this clone. The rearrangement links TRBV4-1 to TRBJ2-7; 8 bases are shared with TRBD2. The CDR3 is 19 amino acids. The germline gives CDR1 MGHRA, CDR2 YSYEKL. V shed 2 bases, J shed 0 bases, and the junction held 15 bases outside the gene matches. The CDR3 nucleotides read TGCGCCAGCAGCCAACCAATCGAAAAGACTAGCGCGAACTCCTACGAGCAGTACTTC. Residues: CASSQPIEKTSANSYEQYF.

The gene calls are TRBV5-1 and TRBJ2-7; the D gene is possibly TRBD1 (6 bases). CDR1 and CDR2 from the germline V gene are SGHRS and YFSETQ. Trimming pared 2 bases from V and 3 bases from J, leaving 12 bases between. The CDR3 sequence is 14 residues long. This CDR3 reads CASSLLDSHYEQYF. CDR3 nucleotide sequence: TGCGCCAGCAGCTTACTGGACAGCCACTACGAGCAGTACTTC.

The V and J genes are TRBV30 and TRBJ1-1, with TRBD1 matching 7 bases. J gave up 3 bases and V 3 bases, and 10 bases lay outside the gene matches. The V gene's germline CDR1 is GTSNPN and CDR2 SVGIG (reference sequence). The CDR3 runs to 15 residues. The CDR3 reads CAWRETRGVDTEAFF. Written as DNA, the CDR3 is TGTGCCTGGAGAGAAACCAGGGGGGTCGACACTGAAGCTTTCTTT.

The gene calls are TRBV30 and TRBJ2-7; 8 bases are a match to TRBD1. Germline assignment: CDR1 GTSNPN and CDR2 SVGIG (reference sequence). The CDR3 spans 12 residues. V trimming: 1 base; J trimming: 6 bases; junction bases outside the gene matches: 2. The CDR3: CAWSAGGLEQYF. The CDR3 region has the DNA TGTGCCTGGAGTGCAGGGGGCCTCGAGCAGTACTTC.